This passage covers 28 T cell receptor beta chains from one sample sequenced in a study of cytomegalovirus exposure and HLA in healthy donors. Generated by immunoSEQ multiplex PCR, the TCRdb table keeps only in-frame clones and is missing some. The sample has about 82,000 clones; around 94% are singletons. Sequencing was performed on PBMCs. Source of these receptors: a man between 18 and 29 years old in good health and CMV-seronegative.

The chain employs TRBV6-5 and TRBJ1-5; 7 bases map to TRBD1. Germline lookup yields CDR1 MNHEY and CDR2 SVGAGI. This CDR3 is built from 14 residues. V gave up 5 bases and J gave up 4 bases; unmatched junction bases: 5. The CDR3 is CASSKGQPNQPQHF. The CDR3 coding sequence is TGTGCCAGCAGTAAGGGACAGCCTAATCAGCCCCAGCATTTT.

CDR3 region: CASSYTDTQYF. CDR3 nucleotides: TGTGCCAGCAGTTACACGGATACGCAGTATTTT. The chain couples TRBV2 to TRBJ2-3; D gene ambiguous. Germline-derived CDR1 and CDR2 are SNHLY and FYNNEI. V lost 5 bases, J lost 6 bases, and 6 bases lay in between. The length of the CDR3 is 11 residues.

The chain is built from TRBV5-1 and TRBJ2-1, with 9 nucleotides matching TRBD1. Germline V lookup: CDR1 SGHRS, CDR2 YFSETQ. V lost 4 bases and J lost 9; bases outside the gene matches: 8. There are 14 residues in the CDR3. The CDR3 is CASSKRTGAGEQFF. Here the CDR3 DNA reads TGCGCCAGCAGCAAAAGGACAGGGGCTGGTGAGCAGTTCTTC. The full variable domain, in which reference TRBV5-1 and TRBJ2-1 provide the parts outside the CDR3, is KAGVTQTPRYLIKTRGQQVTLSCSPISGHRSVSWYQQTPGQGLQFLFEYFSETQRNKGNFPGRFSGRQFSNSRSEMNVSTLELGDSALYLCASSKRTGAGEQFFGPGTRLTVL.

The chain uses TRBV6-1 and TRBJ2-7; D is unresolved. There are 13 residues in the CDR3. CDR1 and CDR2 (germline): MNHNS, SASEGT. Trimming cost V 3 bases and J 6 bases, with 12 bases left between them. The CDR3 here is CASSDGYALEQYF. The CDR3 DNA sequence: TGTGCCAGCAGTGACGGGTATGCCCTCGAGCAGTACTTC.

The rearrangement joins TRBV19 to TRBJ1-1, with 8 nucleotides matching TRBD1. Trimming took 5 bases from V and 3 from J; bases not matched to a gene: 8. Germline loops: CDR1 LNHDA, CDR2 SQIVND (reference sequence). This CDR3 has 15 amino acids. CDR3 loop: CASSFQTGVDTEAFF. The CDR3 nucleotides read TGTGCCAGTAGTTTCCAGACAGGGGTGGACACTGAAGCTTTCTTT. Full variable domain (missing parts from reference TRBV19 and TRBJ1-1): DGGITQSPKYLFRKEGQNVTLSCEQNLNHDAMYWYRQDPGQGLRLIYYSQIVNDFQKGDIAEGYSVSREKKESFPLTVTSAQKNPTAFYLCASSFQTGVDTEAFFGQGTRLTVV.

The V call is TRBV19, the J call TRBJ1-2; weak D call: TRBD1 (6 bases). V was shortened by 3 bases and J by 4 bases, with 12 bases between the two germline ends. This CDR3 has 14 residues. The germline CDR1 and CDR2 sequences are LNHDA and SQIVND (reference sequence). The CDR3 region is CASSMTRGAYGYTF. The DNA of the CDR3 is TGTGCCAGTAGTATGACCAGGGGAGCCTATGGCTACACCTTC.

The chain employs TRBV7-2 and TRBJ1-5; maybe TRBD1 (6 bases). Trimming took 5 bases from V and 5 from J, leaving 16 bases between them. This CDR3 contains 15 residues. The germline V gene has CDR1 SGHTA and CDR2 FQGNSA. In DNA form, the CDR3 reads TGTGCCAGCAGCCCACAGGGACCCAGATATCAGCCCCAGCATTTT. It encodes CASSPQGPRYQPQHF. The whole variable domain, filled in from reference TRBV7-2 and TRBJ1-5, reads GAGVSQSPSNKVTEKGKDVELRCDPISGHTALYWYRQSLGQGLEFLIYFQGNSAPDKSGLPSDRFSAERTGGSVSTLTIQRTQQEDSAVYLCASSPQGPRYQPQHFGDGTRLSIL.

V gene TRBV5-6 combines with J gene TRBJ2-1, with 8 bases identical to TRBD2. The CDR3 is 13 amino acids. Germline values: CDR1 SGHDT, CDR2 YYEEEE. CDR3 loop: CVTREGSSNEQFF. CDR3 DNA sequence: TGTGTCACACGGGAGGGGTCTTCCAATGAGCAGTTCTTC.

This chain connects TRBV27 to TRBJ2-7, with D possibly being TRBD1 (7 bases). V was trimmed by 6 bases and J by 7 bases, leaving 13 bases between them. CDR1 and CDR2 (germline): MNHEY, SMNVEV (reference sequence). This CDR3 spans 12 amino acids. The CDR3 is CASRKQGREQYF. CDR3 sequence (DNA): TGTGCCAGCAGGAAACAGGGGAGGGAGCAGTACTTC.

The chain links TRBV9 to TRBJ2-1; the match to TRBD1 covers 7 bases. Germline CDR1 SGDLS, CDR2 YYNGEE. The trim removed 4 bases at V and 0 bases at J, leaving 7 bases unmatched. The CDR3 spans 16 residues. CDR3 bases: TGTGCCAGCAGCCCATGGGACAGTAGCTCCTACAATGAGCAGTTCTTC. Encoded protein: CASSPWDSSSYNEQFF.

The rearrangement links TRBV7-2 to TRBJ2-7; the match to TRBD2 covers 13 bases. Germline assignment: CDR1 SGHTA and CDR2 FQGNSA. J gave up 4 bases and V 11 bases, and 11 bases lay outside the gene matches. CDR3 length: 15 amino acids. Written as DNA, the CDR3 is TGTGCCTGCGGACTAGCGGGAGCCTCCGCGTACGAGCAGTACTTC. It codes for CACGLAGASAYEQYF.

CDR3 amino acids: CASSEIAGNYEQYF. CDR3 nucleotide sequence: TGTGCCAGCAGTGAAATAGCGGGAAACTACGAGCAGTACTTC. The chain couples TRBV6-1 to TRBJ2-7; 8 bases agree with TRBD2. The CDR3 loop spans 14 amino acids. The V segment lost 2 bases and the J segment 3 bases; nucleotides outside the gene matches: 3. Germline V gene data show CDR1 as MNHNS and CDR2 as SASEGT.

The V gene is TRBV9, the J gene TRBJ2-3; D is unresolved. The CDR3 is made up of 12 amino acids. Germline CDR1 reads SGDLS; CDR2 reads YYNGEE. Trimming took off 4 bases at V and 1 base at J, with 4 bases between the two ends. As DNA, the CDR3 is TGTGCCAGCAGCCCGGGCACAGATACGCAGTATTTT. As protein: CASSPGTDTQYF.

V and J are TRBV19 and TRBJ1-4; no reliable D call. This CDR3 comprises 15 residues. The V and J ends lost 5 bases and 3 bases respectively, with 13 bases between them. Per the germline V gene, CDR1 is LNHDA and CDR2 is SQIVND (reference sequence). DNA of the CDR3: TGTGCCAGTAGTCGTGTAGGCGGAGCTAATGAAAAACTGTTTTTT. Translated: CASSRVGGANEKLFF.

The chain uses TRBV4-2 and TRBJ1-3, with 8 bases identical to TRBD1. Germline CDR1 and CDR2: LGHNA and YNFKEQ. The CDR3 extends over 18 amino acids. Trimming at V came to 2 bases and at J to 8 bases, leaving 17 bases not matched to a gene. The CDR3 DNA reads as TGTGCCAGCAGCCAAATTCCTCAGGGGGCGCCGACTGGGGACACCATATATTTT. This translates into CASSQIPQGAPTGDTIYF.

This chain connects TRBV5-4 to TRBJ2-2, with 7 bases aligning to TRBD1. The germline gives CDR1 SGHNT, CDR2 YYREEE (reference sequence). V was pared by 2 bases and J by 6 bases, with 4 bases of the junction left unmatched. CDR3 length: 14 residues. CDR3 residues: CASSLGGEAGELFF. As DNA, the CDR3 is TGTGCCAGCAGCTTAGGGGGCGAGGCCGGGGAGCTGTTTTTT.

This chain connects TRBV19 to TRBJ2-5; unclear D gene. Germline CDR1 is LNHDA and CDR2 is SQIVND (reference sequence). There are 16 residues in the CDR3. With 6 bases removed from V and 2 bases from J, the gap between germline ends came to 19 bases. The CDR3 loop is CASSARREARQETQYF. DNA for the CDR3: TGTGCCAGTAGCGCCCGCAGAGAAGCGCGACAAGAGACCCAGTACTTC.

The chain is built from TRBV5-1 and TRBJ2-1, with TRBD1 matching 8 bases. Looked up from germline, CDR1 is SGHRS and CDR2 is YFSETQ. This CDR3 comprises 16 residues. V was clipped by 0 bases and J by 6 bases; unmatched bases: 8. CDR3 region: CASSLEGGQDFNEQFF. Written as DNA, the CDR3 is TGCGCCAGCAGCTTGGAGGGGGGACAGGACTTCAATGAGCAGTTCTTC.

The chain combines TRBV27 with TRBJ2-1, with a possible D match to TRBD1 (5 bases). The germline CDR1 and CDR2 sequences are MNHEY and SMNVEV (reference sequence). The CDR3 extends over 14 amino acids. With 6 bases removed from V and 2 bases from J, the gap between germline ends came to 11 bases. CDR3 residues: CASRILGPYNEQFF. CDR3 bases: TGTGCCAGCAGGATCCTGGGGCCCTACAATGAGCAGTTCTTC.

The chain carries TRBV5-1 and TRBJ1-4; TRBD1 matches at 11 bases. The CDR3 runs to 15 residues. The ends lost 2 bases at V and 8 bases at J; junction bases unmatched: 5. Germline V lookup: CDR1 SGHRS, CDR2 YFSETQ. The CDR3 bases are TGCGCCAGCAGCTTAAGAGGACAGGGGGCCGAAAAACTGTTTTTT. Translated, it gives CASSLRGQGAEKLFF.

The chain is built from TRBV19 and TRBJ1-2, with 7 bases aligning to TRBD1. Germline CDR1 and CDR2: LNHDA and SQIVND (reference sequence). The CDR3 loop spans 14 amino acids. The ends lost 3 bases at V and 2 bases at J; junction bases unmatched: 3. As DNA, the CDR3 is TGTGCCAGTAGTATGACAGGGCTGAACTATGGCTACACCTTC. Protein: CASSMTGLNYGYTF.

The V and J genes are TRBV6-5 and TRBJ1-1, with D unresolved. CDR1 is MNHEY, CDR2 SVGAGI, per germline. This CDR3 spans 13 amino acids. The V gene lost 7 bases and the J gene lost 1 base, with 10 bases spanning the gap. The DNA for the CDR3 is TGTGCCAGCACCCCAGACACGAACACTGAAGCTTTCTTT. Translation: CASTPDTNTEAFF.

This chain links TRBV16 with TRBJ2-1; D perhaps matches TRBD1 (6 bases). This CDR3 region has 14 residues. V was cut by 8 bases and J by 0 bases, with 11 bases left in between. Germline V gene lookup returns CDR1 KGHSY and CDR2 FQNENV. As DNA, the CDR3 is TGTGCCAGCGGACAGTCGAGCTCCTACAATGAGCAGTTCTTC. It is translated as CASGQSSSYNEQFF.

In its sample, this clone was seen a few times. V and J are TRBV19 and TRBJ2-7; 10 bases line up with TRBD2. The length of the CDR3 is 17 residues. Germline assignment: CDR1 LNHDA and CDR2 SQIVND (reference sequence). The J segment lost 3 bases and the V segment lost 3 bases, leaving 11 bases of the junction unmatched. CDR3 region: CASSIALAGPLYYEQYF. The CDR3 nucleotides read TGTGCCAGTAGTATTGCACTAGCGGGACCCCTCTACTACGAGCAGTACTTC.

The chain combines TRBV7-9 with TRBJ1-1; D unclear. Trimming left V 5 bases short and J 3 bases short, with 13 bases between. The CDR3 contains 14 residues. Germline V CDR1 and CDR2: SEHNR, FQNEAQ (reference sequence). The CDR3 DNA is TGTGCCAGCAGCGAGAGGGTCCTTGACACTGAAGCTTTCTTT. Translated, it gives CASSERVLDTEAFF.

The V call is TRBV4-3, the J call TRBJ1-1; 8 bases are shared with TRBD1. Germline trimming cut 2 bases from V and 4 bases from J; bases unmatched to any gene: 6. The CDR3 covers 15 residues. The V gene's germline CDR1 is LGHNA and CDR2 YSLEER. The CDR3 sequence is CASSQWGQGATEAFF. CDR3 coding DNA: TGCGCCAGCAGCCAATGGGGCCAGGGGGCCACTGAAGCTTTCTTT.

The chain has TRBV6-6 and TRBJ1-2; 10 bases fit TRBD1. Looked up from germline, CDR1 is MNHNY and CDR2 is SVGAGI (reference sequence). Trimming cost V 7 bases and J 3 bases; bases outside gene matches: 8. This CDR3 region has 15 residues. Here the CDR3 DNA reads TGTGCCAGCACTAACCCGGGACAGGGGTACTATGGCTACACCTTC. This gives the protein CASTNPGQGYYGYTF.

V usage is TRBV7-2 and J usage is TRBJ1-5; possible D gene TRBD1, 6 bases. This CDR3 comprises 13 residues. V dropped 5 bases and J dropped 4 bases, with 9 bases sitting between them. CDR1 and CDR2 (germline): SGHTA, FQGNSA. The CDR3 protein is CASSVQGNQPQHF. The CDR3 coding sequence is TGTGCCAGCAGCGTTCAGGGGAATCAGCCCCAGCATTTT.